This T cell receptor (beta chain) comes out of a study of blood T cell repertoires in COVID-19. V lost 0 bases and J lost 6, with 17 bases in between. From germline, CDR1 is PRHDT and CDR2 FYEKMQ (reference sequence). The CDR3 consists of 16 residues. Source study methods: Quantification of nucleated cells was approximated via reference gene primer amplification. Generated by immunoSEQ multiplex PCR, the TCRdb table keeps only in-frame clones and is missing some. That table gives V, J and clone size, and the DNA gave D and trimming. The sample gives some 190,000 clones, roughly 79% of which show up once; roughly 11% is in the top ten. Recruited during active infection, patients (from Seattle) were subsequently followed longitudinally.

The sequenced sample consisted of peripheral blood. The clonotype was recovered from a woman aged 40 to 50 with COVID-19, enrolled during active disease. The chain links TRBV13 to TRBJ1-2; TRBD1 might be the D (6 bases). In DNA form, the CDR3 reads TGTGCCAGCAGCTTAGGTTCGACAGGCGCTCTTAATGGCTACACCTTC. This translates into CASSLGSTGALNGYTF.